These 24 T cell receptor beta chains came from one sample sequenced in a study of T-cell reconstitution after alpha-beta-depleted transplantation in children. Molecular barcoding with unique molecular identifiers was used for the TCRbeta library. From the PCR reads, TCRdb called clonotypes with MiXCR, one entry per CDR3 protein. In the table there are roughly 350,000 distinct CDR3 sequences, around 15% of which are singletons. Material: PBMCs, mostly from graft donor cells, obtained 360 days after TCRalphabeta/CD19-depleted stem cell transplant. These receptors were collected from a male patient aged 2 to 9 who had a stem cell transplant for acute lymphoblastic leukemia, so the T cells may come from the graft donor.

This clonotype came up many times. V gene TRBV25-1 combines with J gene TRBJ2-7; 11 bases align to TRBD2. This CDR3 comprises 15 residues. Germline CDR1 is MGHDK and CDR2 is SYGVNS. J lost 3 bases, V lost 1 base, and 2 bases had no gene match. The CDR3 DNA sequence: TGTGCCAGCAGTGAATCCGGGACTAGCGGCTACGAGCAGTACTTC. This encodes CASSESGTSGYEQYF.

The rearrangement uses TRBV29-1 and TRBJ2-5; D might be TRBD1 (5 bases). The germline V gene has CDR1 SQVTM and CDR2 ANQGSEA. The CDR3 loop spans 13 amino acids. Trimming removed 7 bases from V and 4 bases from J, with 16 bases in between. This CDR3 reads CSERKMGRETQYF. The CDR3 DNA is TGCAGCGAGAGGAAAATGGGGCGAGAGACCCAGTACTTC. Full variable domain (outside the CDR3, taken from reference TRBV29-1 and TRBJ2-5): SAVISQKPSRDICQRGTSLTIQCQVDSQVTMMFWYRQQPGQSLTLIATANQGSEATYESGFVIDKFPISRPNLTFSTLTVSNMSPEDSSIYLCSERKMGRETQYFGPGTRLLVL.

This chain connects TRBV30 to TRBJ2-7, with unresolved D. V lost 4 bases and J 2 bases, leaving 6 bases between the germline ends. The CDR3 spans 11 residues. Germline lookup yields CDR1 GTSNPN and CDR2 SVGIG (reference sequence). The CDR3 reads CAWNGPYEQYF. In DNA, the CDR3 is TGTGCCTGGAACGGGCCCTACGAGCAGTACTTC. Full variable domain (outside the CDR3, taken from reference TRBV30 and TRBJ2-7): SQTIHQWPATLVQPVGSPLSLECTVEGTSNPNLYWYRQAAGRGLQLLFYSVGIGQISSEVPQNLSASRPQDRQFILSSKKLLLSDSGFYLCAWNGPYEQYFGPGTRLTVT.

This clonotype has a handful of counts. The chain couples TRBV7-2 to TRBJ2-1; D perhaps matches TRBD2 (5 bases). The germline V gene has CDR1 SGHTA and CDR2 FQGNSA. V gave up 0 bases and J gave up 4 bases, with 16 bases separating them. The CDR3 runs 17 residues. For the CDR3, the DNA is TGTGCCAGCAGCTTAGCGGCGGGCTTGCGTGGTTACAATGAGCAGTTCTTC. Amino acid sequence: CASSLAAGLRGYNEQFF.

The table lists this clonotype with a few counts. The rearrangement links TRBV28 to TRBJ2-7; D might be TRBD1 (5 bases). V was trimmed by 7 bases and J by 0 bases, leaving 7 bases between them. The CDR3 is 12 residues long. The germline V gene encodes CDR1 MDHEN and CDR2 SYDVKM. The DNA for the CDR3 is TGTGCCAGCAACGACAGCTCCTACGAGCAGTACTTC. Its translation is CASNDSSYEQYF.

This chain joins TRBV10-2 and TRBJ2-3; 10 positions match TRBD2. With V trimmed by 8 bases and J by 3 bases, 8 bases remained unmatched. CDR1 and CDR2 from the germline V gene are WSHSY and SAAADI. The CDR3 has 15 amino acids. The CDR3 DNA reads as TGCGCCAGCTGGAGCCTGACTAGCGGGACAGATACGCAGTATTTT. It codes for CASWSLTSGTDTQYF.

This clonotype occurred a few times. This chain uses TRBV29-1 with TRBJ2-3; D is perhaps TRBD2 (5 bases). This CDR3 contains 13 residues. Germline V gene lookup returns CDR1 SQVTM and CDR2 ANQGSEA. The V end was cut by 4 bases, the J end by 3 bases, with 11 bases between. Here the CDR3 DNA reads TGCAGCGTTGCCCGGAGGAGAACAGATACGCAGTATTTT. Protein product: CSVARRRTDTQYF.

This clonotype was seen many times. This chain uses TRBV6-1 with TRBJ2-3; 9 bases align to TRBD2. This CDR3 has 15 amino acids. CDR1 and CDR2 (germline): MNHNS, SASEGT. V trimming: 6 bases; J trimming: 3 bases; junction bases outside the gene matches: 7. CDR3 in amino acids: CASRISGSGTDTQYF. CDR3 bases: TGTGCCAGCAGGATTAGCGGGAGTGGAACAGATACGCAGTATTTT.

In its sample, this clonotype was seen a few times. The chain has TRBV4-2 and TRBJ1-2; D is unclear. This CDR3 is built from 15 residues. Trimming shortened V by 1 base and J by 8 bases, and 17 bases separated the two germline ends. CDR1 and CDR2 (germline): LGHNA, YNFKEQ. The CDR3 reads CASSQGPGGDRGYTF. The CDR3 DNA sequence: TGTGCCAGCAGCCAAGGACCAGGAGGAGATCGCGGCTACACCTTC.

To note about this clonotype: Germline is not matched at one junction end, which may reflect a read error. The chain combines TRBV10-3 with TRBJ2-7; D is possibly TRBD1 (6 bases). From germline, CDR1 is ENHRY and CDR2 SYGVKD. The CDR3 length is 13 residues. The CDR3 protein is CAIGDRTSYEQYF. In DNA, the CDR3 is TGTGCCATCGGTGACAGGACCTCCTACGAGCAGTACTTC.

This clonotype came up a few times. The genes are TRBV20-1 and TRBJ2-5; D gene ambiguous. Germline assignment: CDR1 DFQATT and CDR2 SNEGSKA (reference sequence). V was pared by 3 bases and J by 3 bases, with 8 bases between. The CDR3 contains 12 residues. The CDR3 is CSASSPEETQYF. The CDR3 DNA reads TGCAGTGCTAGTAGCCCGGAAGAGACCCAGTACTTC.

The V and J genes are TRBV27 and TRBJ1-6, with 11 bases fitting TRBD1. The trim removed 4 bases at V and 7 bases at J, leaving 3 bases unmatched. This CDR3 comprises 15 residues. Germline loops: CDR1 MNHEY, CDR2 SMNVEV (reference sequence). The CDR3 protein is CASSWGQGGNSPLHF. Here the CDR3 DNA reads TGTGCCAGCAGTTGGGGACAGGGGGGAAATTCACCCCTCCACTTT.

Only a few counts were recorded for this clonotype. The chain carries TRBV9 and TRBJ2-7; 11 bases fit TRBD2. The germline V gene has CDR1 SGDLS and CDR2 YYNGEE. The CDR3 consists of 14 residues. V dropped 2 bases and J dropped 7; count of bases not matched to a gene: 5. The CDR3 is CASSVTSGSGEQYF. CDR3 bases: TGTGCCAGCAGCGTCACTAGCGGGAGTGGTGAGCAGTACTTC.

The gene calls are TRBV29-1 and TRBJ2-3; 8 bases are a match to TRBD2. V dropped 2 bases and J dropped 4; count of bases not matched to a gene: 5. This CDR3 is 14 amino acids long. Germline assignment: CDR1 SQVTM and CDR2 ANQGSEA. The CDR3 DNA reads as TGCAGCGTTGAATCGGGCGGGAGGCCAGATACGCAGTATTTT. It codes for CSVESGGRPDTQYF.

This clonotype was observed many times. V usage is TRBV3-1 and J usage is TRBJ2-1, with unresolved D. This CDR3 spans 12 amino acids. The germline CDR1 and CDR2 sequences are LGHDT and YNNKEL (reference sequence). The V gene lost 4 bases and the J gene lost 9 bases, with 10 bases spanning the gap. CDR3 protein: CASSRRQVEQFF. The CDR3 DNA reads as TGTGCCAGCAGCCGCCGACAAGTTGAGCAGTTCTTC.

This clonotype turned up a few times. The V and J genes are TRBV4-2 and TRBJ1-5; weak D call: TRBD1 (6 bases). This CDR3 spans 15 amino acids. The ends were cut back, 0 bases at V and 7 bases at J, with 13 bases in the middle. Germline loops: CDR1 LGHNA, CDR2 YNFKEQ. CDR3 loop: CASSQDTGSRQPQHF. In DNA, the CDR3 is TGTGCCAGCAGCCAAGATACAGGGTCGAGGCAGCCCCAGCATTTT.

The V call is TRBV27, the J call TRBJ2-5; no firm D call. The CDR3 extends over 13 amino acids. With 3 bases removed from V and 5 bases from J, the gap between germline ends came to 10 bases. Per germline, CDR1 MNHEY and CDR2 SMNVEV (reference sequence). This CDR3 is CASSFRPPETQYF. The CDR3 DNA follows: TGTGCCAGCAGTTTTCGGCCCCCGGAGACCCAGTACTTC.

The chain carries TRBV6-2 or TRBV6-3 and TRBJ1-2; 10 positions agree with TRBD1. Germline V gives CDR1 MNHEY, CDR2 SVGEGT. The CDR3 runs to 13 residues. V lost 8 bases and J lost 3; bases outside the gene matches: 3. The CDR3 loop reads CASRGTGDYGYTF. CDR3 sequence (DNA): TGTGCCAGCCGCGGGACAGGGGACTATGGCTACACCTTC.

The chain carries TRBV5-1 and TRBJ2-1, with 7 bases that match TRBD2. The junction had 14 bases not matched to a gene; V was cut back by 4 bases and J by 4 bases. The CDR3 runs 17 residues. The germline V gene has CDR1 SGHRS and CDR2 YFSETQ. The CDR3 loop reads CASSQRESGNRYNEQFF. The DNA for the CDR3 is TGCGCCAGCAGCCAGAGAGAAAGCGGGAATAGATACAATGAGCAGTTCTTC.

In this sample, this clonotype turned up once. The V gene is TRBV5-1, the J gene TRBJ2-2, with D possibly being TRBD1 (6 bases). Trimming left V 4 bases short and J 4 bases short, with 23 bases between. Germline CDR1 and CDR2: SGHRS and YFSETQ. This CDR3 region has 18 residues. The CDR3: CASSPMGAQSFSTGELFF. In nucleotides, the CDR3 is TGCGCCAGCAGCCCTATGGGGGCCCAGTCGTTTAGCACCGGGGAGCTGTTTTTT.

This clonotype was counted a few times. The chain carries TRBV27 and TRBJ2-1; 12 bases line up with TRBD2. Unmatched junction bases numbered 7, after V lost 5 bases and J lost 2 bases. The CDR3 runs to 17 residues. Germline CDR1 is MNHEY and CDR2 is SMNVEV (reference sequence). The CDR3 loop reads CASSPFGTSGPYNEQFF. CDR3 sequence (DNA): TGTGCCAGCAGTCCCTTTGGGACTAGCGGGCCCTACAATGAGCAGTTCTTC.

There are many counts of this clonotype. This chain connects TRBV4-2 to TRBJ1-1; 7 bases map to TRBD1. The CDR3 spans 17 residues. Losses at the gene ends were 4 bases for V and 0 bases for J; bases not matched to a gene: 11. Germline assignment: CDR1 LGHNA and CDR2 YNFKEQ. The CDR3 region has the DNA TGTGCCAGCAGCCCGCACCCGGGACAGACCATGAACACTGAAGCTTTCTTT. Encoded protein: CASSPHPGQTMNTEAFF.

This chain uses TRBV28 with TRBJ1-1, with D maybe TRBD1 (5 bases). Trimming shortened V by 9 bases and J by 3 bases, and 20 bases separated the two germline ends. In germline, CDR1 is MDHEN, CDR2 SYDVKM. CDR3 length equals 15 residues. Here the CDR3 DNA reads TGTGCCAGAGCCATAGATCGGCAACAGGACACTGAAGCTTTCTTT. This encodes CARAIDRQQDTEAFF.

There are many counts of this clonotype. The V and J genes are TRBV28 and TRBJ2-7; D is unclear. V lost 5 bases to trimming and J lost 3 bases, with 20 bases between them. The CDR3 has 16 amino acids. CDR1 is MDHEN, CDR2 SYDVKM, per germline. CDR3: CASSTIYQPNRYEQYF. The CDR3 DNA reads as TGTGCCAGCAGTACCATTTACCAACCTAACCGCTACGAGCAGTACTTC. The entire variable domain, with the rest obtained from reference TRBV28 and TRBJ2-7, is as follows: DVKVTQSSRYLVKRTGEKVFLECVQDMDHENMFWYRQDPGLGLRLIYFSYDVKMKEKGDIPEGYSVSREKKERFSLILESASTNQTSMYLCASSTIYQPNRYEQYFGPGTRLTVT.